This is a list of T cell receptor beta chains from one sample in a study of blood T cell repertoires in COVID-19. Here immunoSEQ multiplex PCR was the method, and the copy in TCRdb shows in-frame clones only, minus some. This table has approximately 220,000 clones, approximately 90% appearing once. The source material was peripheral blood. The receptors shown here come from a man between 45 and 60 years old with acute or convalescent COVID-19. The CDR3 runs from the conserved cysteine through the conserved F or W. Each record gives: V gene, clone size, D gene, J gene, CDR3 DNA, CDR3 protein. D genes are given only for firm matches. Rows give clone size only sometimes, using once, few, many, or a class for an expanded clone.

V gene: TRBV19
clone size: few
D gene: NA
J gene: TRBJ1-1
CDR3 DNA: TGTGCCAGTAGTAGAGGGAGTTTGAACACTGAAGCTTTCTTT
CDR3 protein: CASSRGSLNTEAFF

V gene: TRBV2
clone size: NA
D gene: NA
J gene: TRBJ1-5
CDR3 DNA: TGTGCCAGCAGTTCAGGGCAGCCCCAGCATTTT
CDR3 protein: CASSSGQPQHF

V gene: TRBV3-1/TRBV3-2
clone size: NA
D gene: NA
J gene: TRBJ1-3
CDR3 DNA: TGTGCCAGCAGGCACAGGCACGGAAACACCATATATTTT
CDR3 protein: CASRHRHGNTIYF

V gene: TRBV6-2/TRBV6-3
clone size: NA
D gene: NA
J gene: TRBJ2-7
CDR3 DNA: TGTGCCAGCAGTTACCCCACGCGGGGGCTAAGATACGAGCAGTACTTC
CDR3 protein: CASSYPTRGLRYEQYF

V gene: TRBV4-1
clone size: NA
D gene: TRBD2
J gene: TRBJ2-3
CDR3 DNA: TGCGCCAGCGCCGGCTTTAGCGGGGGGCTCCACACAGATACGCAGTATTTT
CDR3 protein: CASAGFSGGLHTDTQYF

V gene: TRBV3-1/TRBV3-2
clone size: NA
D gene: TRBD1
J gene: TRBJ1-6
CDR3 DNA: TGTGCCAGCAGCCAGGACAGGACATCACCCCTCCACTTT
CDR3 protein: CASSQDRTSPLHF

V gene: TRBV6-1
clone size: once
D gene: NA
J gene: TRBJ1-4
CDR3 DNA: TGTGCCAGCAGTGATTCGAGAAAACTGTTTTTT
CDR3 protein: CASSDSRKLFF

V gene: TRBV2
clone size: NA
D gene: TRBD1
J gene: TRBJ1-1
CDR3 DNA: TGTGCCAGCAGTGAGTGGGACAGGGCTTGGTTTGAGGCTTTCTTT
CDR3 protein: CASSEWDRAWFEAFF

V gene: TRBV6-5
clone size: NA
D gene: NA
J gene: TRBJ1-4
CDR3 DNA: TGTGCCAGCAGTTACTCCGGGGGATACGGCGAAAAACTGTTTTTT
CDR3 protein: CASSYSGGYGEKLFF

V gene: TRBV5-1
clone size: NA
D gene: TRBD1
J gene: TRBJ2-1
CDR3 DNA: TGCGCCAGCAGCTTGGAATGGGGCAGGGGGCTTGAGCAGTTCTTC
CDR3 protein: CASSLEWGRGLEQFF

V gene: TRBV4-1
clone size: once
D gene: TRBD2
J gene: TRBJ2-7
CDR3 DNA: TGCGCCAGCAGCCAAGACGGGGCCGGCGGGGGTGCCCCGGAGGAGCAGTACTTC
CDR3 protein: CASSQDGAGGGAPEEQYF

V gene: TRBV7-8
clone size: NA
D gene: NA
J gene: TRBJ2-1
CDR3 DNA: TGTGCCAGCAGCGGCGGGCTATACAATGAGCAGTTCTTC
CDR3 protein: CASSGGLYNEQFF

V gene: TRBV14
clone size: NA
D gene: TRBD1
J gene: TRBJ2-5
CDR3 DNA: TGTGCCAGCAGCCCGGACAGGGACCAAGAGACCCAGTACTTC
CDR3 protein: CASSPDRDQETQYF

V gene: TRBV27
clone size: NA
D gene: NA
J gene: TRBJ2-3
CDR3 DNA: TGTGCCAGCACCAAGGAACAGGGTATTGGGGATACGCAGTATTTT
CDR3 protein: CASTKEQGIGDTQYF

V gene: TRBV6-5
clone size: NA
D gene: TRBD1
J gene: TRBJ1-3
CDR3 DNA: TGTGCCAGCAGACGCCAGGGGGCAGACACCATATATTTT
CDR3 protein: CASRRQGADTIYF

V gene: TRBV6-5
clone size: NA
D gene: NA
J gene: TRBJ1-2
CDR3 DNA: TGTGCCAGCAGTCCTACCTATGGCTACACCTTC
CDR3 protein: CASSPTYGYTF

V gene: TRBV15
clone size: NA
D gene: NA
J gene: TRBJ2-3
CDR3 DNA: TGTGCCACCAGCAGAGATCGCGCAGATACGCAGTATTTT
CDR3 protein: CATSRDRADTQYF

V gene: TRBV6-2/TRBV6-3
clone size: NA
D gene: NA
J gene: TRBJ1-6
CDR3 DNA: TGTGCCAGCAGTCCCCCTACTAATTCACCCCTCCACTTT
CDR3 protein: CASSPPTNSPLHF

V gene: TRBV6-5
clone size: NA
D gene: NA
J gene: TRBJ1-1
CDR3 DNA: TGTGCCAGCAGTTACTCGGACAGCCCGAACACTGAAGCTTTCTTT
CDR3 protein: CASSYSDSPNTEAFF

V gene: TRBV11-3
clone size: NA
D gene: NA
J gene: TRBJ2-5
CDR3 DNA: TGTGCCAGCAGCTTAGGGGGAGCGGGCGCTGCGACCCAGTACTTC
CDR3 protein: CASSLGGAGAATQYF

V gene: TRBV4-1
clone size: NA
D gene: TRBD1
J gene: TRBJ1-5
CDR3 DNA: TGCGCCAGCAGCCCCCTGGGACAGGGATTCGATAGCAATCAGCCCCAGCATTTT
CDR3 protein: CASSPLGQGFDSNQPQHF

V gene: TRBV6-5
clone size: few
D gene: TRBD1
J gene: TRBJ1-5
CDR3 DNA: TGTGCCAGCCTTGGGACAGGGTATAGCAATCAGCCCCAGCATTTT
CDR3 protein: CASLGTGYSNQPQHF

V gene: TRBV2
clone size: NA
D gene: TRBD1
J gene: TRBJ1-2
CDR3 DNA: TGTGCCAGCGAACGGGACAGGGGGCTTGCTGGCTACACCTTC
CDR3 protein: CASERDRGLAGYTF

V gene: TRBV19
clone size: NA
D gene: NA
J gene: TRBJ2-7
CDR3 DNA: TGTGCCAGTATCCCTACAGGGTCCAACGAGCAGTACTTC
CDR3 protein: CASIPTGSNEQYF

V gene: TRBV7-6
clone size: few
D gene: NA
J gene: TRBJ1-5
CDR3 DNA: TGTGCCAGCGCCTTTCATCCATCCCGGGACTGGGGCAATCAGCCCCAGCATTTT
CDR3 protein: CASAFHPSRDWGNQPQHF

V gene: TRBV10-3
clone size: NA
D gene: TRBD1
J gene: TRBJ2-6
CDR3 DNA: TGTGCCATCAGTGGTACAGGGGTATCGGCTGGGGCCAACGTCCTGACTTTC
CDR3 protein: CAISGTGVSAGANVLTF

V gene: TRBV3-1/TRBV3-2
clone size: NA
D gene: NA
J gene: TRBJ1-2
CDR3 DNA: TGTGCCAGCAGTCCCGAGGTGCCAGGGGACTATGGCTACACCTTC
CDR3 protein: CASSPEVPGDYGYTF

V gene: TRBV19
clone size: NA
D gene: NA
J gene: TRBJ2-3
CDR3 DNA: TGTGCCAGTAGTACTCGACTCGGCACAGATACGCAGTATTTT
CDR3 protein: CASSTRLGTDTQYF

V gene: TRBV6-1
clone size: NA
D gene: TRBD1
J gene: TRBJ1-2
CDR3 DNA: TGTGCCAGCAGTGAATGGATGGACAGGGGTAATGGCTACACCTTC
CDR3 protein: CASSEWMDRGNGYTF

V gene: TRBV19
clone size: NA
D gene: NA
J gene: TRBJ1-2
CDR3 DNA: TGTGCCAGTTCCGGGACAAGGAACTATGGCTACACCTTC
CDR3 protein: CASSGTRNYGYTF

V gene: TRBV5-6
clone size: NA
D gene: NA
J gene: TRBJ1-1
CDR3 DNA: TGTGCCAGCAGCGGCGAGGCCTTGAACACTGAAGCTTTCTTT
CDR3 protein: CASSGEALNTEAFF

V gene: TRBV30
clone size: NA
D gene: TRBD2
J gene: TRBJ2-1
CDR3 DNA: TGTGCCTGGACTCGGCCGGGACTAGCGTTCAATGAGCAGTTCTTC
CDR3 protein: CAWTRPGLAFNEQFF

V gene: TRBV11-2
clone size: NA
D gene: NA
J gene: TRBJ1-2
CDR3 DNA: TGTGCCAGCAGCCCCGTAGGCTCCCTGACTAATAACTATGGCTACACCTTC
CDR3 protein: CASSPVGSLTNNYGYTF

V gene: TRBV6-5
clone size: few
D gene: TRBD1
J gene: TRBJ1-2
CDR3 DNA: TGTGCCAGCGGCGGACAGGGTACCTATGGCTACACCTTC
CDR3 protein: CASGGQGTYGYTF

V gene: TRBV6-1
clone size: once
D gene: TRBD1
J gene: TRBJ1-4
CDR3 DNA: TGTGCCAGCAGTAAACAGGGGGCACGTGAAAAACTGTTTTTT
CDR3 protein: CASSKQGAREKLFF

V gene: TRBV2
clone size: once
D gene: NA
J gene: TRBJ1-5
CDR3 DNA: TGTGCCAGCAGTGGAGGGGGAACTAGCAATCAGCCCCAGCATTTT
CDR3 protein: CASSGGGTSNQPQHF

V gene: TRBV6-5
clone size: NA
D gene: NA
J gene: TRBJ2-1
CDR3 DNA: TGTGCCAGCAGTTACGCGAAACCTCAGGGGGGTGAGCAGTTCTTC
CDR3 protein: CASSYAKPQGGEQFF

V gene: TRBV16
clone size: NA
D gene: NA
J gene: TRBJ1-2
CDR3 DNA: TGTGCCAGCACCGGCACAGATCAGGGCTACACCTTC
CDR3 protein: CASTGTDQGYTF

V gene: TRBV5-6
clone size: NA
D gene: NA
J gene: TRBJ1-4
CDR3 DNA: TGTGCCAGCAGCAATGACAGTAATGAAAAACTGTTTTTT
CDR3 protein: CASSNDSNEKLFF

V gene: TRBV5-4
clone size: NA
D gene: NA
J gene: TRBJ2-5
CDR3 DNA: TGTGCCAGCAGCCGGCCGGGGGGCGGGGAGACCCAGTACTTC
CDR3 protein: CASSRPGGGETQYF

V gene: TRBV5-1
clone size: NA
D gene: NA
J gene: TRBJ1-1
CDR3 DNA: TGCGCCAGCAGCTACAGCCCTATGAACACTGAAGCTTTCTTT
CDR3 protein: CASSYSPMNTEAFF

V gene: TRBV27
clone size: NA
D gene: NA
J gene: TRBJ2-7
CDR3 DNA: TGTGCCAGCAGTTTATCGCGAACAGCCCCTTTCTACGAGCAGTACTTC
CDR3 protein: CASSLSRTAPFYEQYF

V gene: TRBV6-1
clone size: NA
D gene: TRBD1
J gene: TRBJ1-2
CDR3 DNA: TGTGCCAGCAGTGAAGGGGCAGGGGGCTATGGCTACACCTTC
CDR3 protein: CASSEGAGGYGYTF

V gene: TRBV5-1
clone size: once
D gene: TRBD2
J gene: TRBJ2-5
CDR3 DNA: TGCGCCAGCAGCTTGGGGACTAGCGGGGGGCAAGAGACCCAGTACTTC
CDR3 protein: CASSLGTSGGQETQYF

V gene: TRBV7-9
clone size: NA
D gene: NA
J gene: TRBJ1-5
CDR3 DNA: TGTGCCAGCAGCTCCTCACATAGCAATCAGCCCCAGCATTTT
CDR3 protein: CASSSSHSNQPQHF

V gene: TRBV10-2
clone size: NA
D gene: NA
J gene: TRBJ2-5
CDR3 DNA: TGCGCCAGCAGTGAATATCGGGAGACCCAGTACTTC
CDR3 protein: CASSEYRETQYF

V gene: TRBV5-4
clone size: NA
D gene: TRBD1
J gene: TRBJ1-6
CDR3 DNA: TGTGCCAGCAGTTCCCGGGACAGGGTTTCACCCCTCCACTTT
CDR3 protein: CASSSRDRVSPLHF

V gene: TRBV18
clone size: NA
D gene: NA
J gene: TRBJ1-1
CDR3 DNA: TGTGCCAGCTCACCACCGTCGGGGGTCTCGAACACTGAAGCTTTCTTT
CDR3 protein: CASSPPSGVSNTEAFF

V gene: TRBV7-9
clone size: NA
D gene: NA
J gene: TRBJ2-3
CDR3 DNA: TGTGCGGGGGGTAGCACAGATACGCAGTATTTT
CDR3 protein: CAGGSTDTQYF

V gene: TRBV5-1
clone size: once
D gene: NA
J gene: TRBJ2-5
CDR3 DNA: TGCGCCAGCAGCTCCGGGGGAGAGACCCAGTACTTC
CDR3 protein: CASSSGGETQYF

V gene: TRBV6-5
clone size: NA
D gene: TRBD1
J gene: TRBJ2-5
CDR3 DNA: TGTGCCAGCAGTTACTCAGGGGGCTCGGGTGAGACCCAGTACTTC
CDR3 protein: CASSYSGGSGETQYF

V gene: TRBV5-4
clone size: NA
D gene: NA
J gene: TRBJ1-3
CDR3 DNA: TGTGCCAGCAGCTTGGCTGCGACCGGGGACACCATATATTTT
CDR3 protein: CASSLAATGDTIYF

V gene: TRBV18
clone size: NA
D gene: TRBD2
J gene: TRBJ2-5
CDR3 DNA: TGTGCCAGCTCATTAACTAGCGGCATCCAAGGGACCCAGTACTTC
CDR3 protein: CASSLTSGIQGTQYF

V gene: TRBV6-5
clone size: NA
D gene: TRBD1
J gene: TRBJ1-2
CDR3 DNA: TGTGCCAGCAGTTACGACAGGGGCTATGGCTACACCTTC
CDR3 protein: CASSYDRGYGYTF

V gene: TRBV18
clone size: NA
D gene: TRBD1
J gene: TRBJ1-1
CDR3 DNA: TGTGCCAGCTCCCTTGGACAGGGGGCCGACACTGAAGCTTTCTTT
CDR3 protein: CASSLGQGADTEAFF

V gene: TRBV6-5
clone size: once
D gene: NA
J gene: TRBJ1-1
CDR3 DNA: TGTGCCAGCAGGAGGACTAAAAACTCGAACACTGAAGCTTTCTTT
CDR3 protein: CASRRTKNSNTEAFF

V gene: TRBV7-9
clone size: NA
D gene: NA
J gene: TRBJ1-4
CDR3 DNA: TGTGCCAGCAGCTCCGGGACTATCCTGTTTTTT
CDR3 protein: CASSSGTILFF

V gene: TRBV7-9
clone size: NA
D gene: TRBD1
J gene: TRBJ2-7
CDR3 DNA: TGTGCCAGCAGCTATAGAGGGGGACAGGGTGACGAGCAGTACTTC
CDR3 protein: CASSYRGGQGDEQYF

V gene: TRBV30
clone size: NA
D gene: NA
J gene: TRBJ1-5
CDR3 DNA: TGTGCCTGGGACTCAGGCGGAGGGCAGCCCCAGCATTTT
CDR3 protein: CAWDSGGGQPQHF

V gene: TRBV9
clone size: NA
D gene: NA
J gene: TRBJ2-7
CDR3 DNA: TGTGCCAGCAGCGTAGCCCCCGGGACTGCGACCTACGAGCAGTACTTC
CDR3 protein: CASSVAPGTATYEQYF